Presented here are 8 T cell receptor beta chains from one specimen sequenced in a study of blood T cell repertoires in COVID-19. Assay used: immunoSEQ multiplex PCR; TCRdb lists only in-frame clones, some missing. Of a few hundred thousand clones in the sample, around 85% were seen once. The sample was PBMCs or T cells enriched from blood (not recorded which). These receptors were obtained from a woman in her 50s who had recovered from COVID-19.

CDR3 DNA: TGTGCCTGGGGATCGGGGGGCCCCCAAGAGACCCAGTACTTC. It specifies CAWGSGGPQETQYF. The rearrangement links TRBV30 to TRBJ2-5; TRBD2 is a possible D gene (7 bases). This CDR3 has 14 residues. In germline, CDR1 is GTSNPN, CDR2 SVGIG (reference sequence). V was trimmed by 5 bases and J by 1 base, leaving 14 bases between them.

The chain is built from TRBV11-2 and TRBJ1-1; D remains unclear. Germline CDR1 reads SGHAT; CDR2 reads FQNNGV. V lost 4 bases and J 0 bases, leaving 15 bases between the germline ends. The CDR3 runs to 16 residues. CDR3 DNA sequence: TGTGCCAGCAGCTCTGTCCGGGAGAGCATGAACACTGAAGCTTTCTTT. As protein: CASSSVRESMNTEAFF.

The V and J genes are TRBV5-6 and TRBJ1-2; tentative D call: TRBD1 (6 bases). This CDR3 contains 15 residues. Per germline, CDR1 SGHDT and CDR2 YYEEEE. The V and J ends lost 3 bases and 4 bases respectively, with 16 bases between them. The CDR3 nucleotides read TGTGCCAGCAGCTCAATCTACAGGGAGCCCTATGGCTACACCTTC. Amino acids: CASSSIYREPYGYTF.

The chain recombines TRBV19 with TRBJ2-1; 10 bases line up with TRBD2. Losses at the gene ends were 7 bases for V and 8 bases for J; bases not matched to a gene: 11. The CDR3 runs 15 residues. The germline V gene has CDR1 LNHDA and CDR2 SQIVND (reference sequence). The CDR3 nucleotides are TGTGCCAGTAATAAAGGGCTAGCGGGAGTCGATGAGCAGTTCTTC. The encoded protein is CASNKGLAGVDEQFF.

The rearrangement joins TRBV27 to TRBJ2-7; no clear D gene. From germline, CDR1 is MNHEY and CDR2 SMNVEV (reference sequence). V was trimmed by 2 bases and J by 0 bases, leaving 11 bases between them. The CDR3 length is 15 residues. The CDR3 sequence: CASSLHLGRSYEQYF. CDR3 bases: TGTGCCAGCAGTTTACATCTAGGTCGCTCCTACGAGCAGTACTTC.

The rearrangement links TRBV11-3 to TRBJ1-1; D unresolved. Germline CDR1 is SGHNT and CDR2 is YENEEA. The CDR3 loop spans 13 amino acids. V gave up 5 bases and J gave up 6 bases, with 13 bases separating them. The CDR3 region is CASSPDGVSEAFF. The CDR3 DNA follows: TGTGCCAGCAGCCCAGACGGGGTGTCTGAAGCTTTCTTT.

The chain employs TRBV6-2 or TRBV6-3 and TRBJ1-5; weak D call: TRBD1 (5 bases). This CDR3 is built from 17 residues. V dropped 0 bases and J dropped 2 bases, with 14 bases sitting between them. In germline, CDR1 is MNHEY, CDR2 SVGEGT. The CDR3 bases are TGTGCCAGCAGTTACTCCTGGAAGGGGCTAGGCAATCAGCCCCAGCATTTT. Residues: CASSYSWKGLGNQPQHF.

CDR3 DNA sequence: TGTGCCAGCAGCTTAGCCCGGGACTCTGGAAACACCATATATTTT. It specifies CASSLARDSGNTIYF. The rearrangement links TRBV7-2 to TRBJ1-3; D is uncertain. The CDR3 has 15 residues. With 0 bases removed from V and 0 bases from J, the gap between germline ends came to 6 bases. Per the germline V gene, CDR1 is SGHTA and CDR2 is FQGNSA.